Below, one T cell receptor beta chain is given with its context. What it binds is unknown. These data come from a study of T cell repertoires in cytomegalovirus infection. This CDR3 spans 15 amino acids. Losses at the gene ends were 10 bases for V and 1 base for J; bases not matched to a gene: 12. Per germline, CDR1 LNHDA and CDR2 SQIVND (reference sequence). TCRdb independently ran MiXCR on the reads; one entry per CDR3 protein. Of about a million distinct CDR3 sequences listed, roughly 30% are singletons. The origin of this receptor is a human donor in good health (CMV status not recorded). Some clones in this sample may be carry-over from other donors' samples. The V gene is TRBV19, the J gene TRBJ1-1; the match to TRBD1 covers 7 bases. The input for sequencing was cultured CD8+ T cells from PBMCs, taken from culture after CMV antigen stimulation. The CDR3 sequence is CATTGRGRENTEAFF. The CDR3 DNA follows: TGTGCCACCACTGGGAGGGGGCGCGAGAACACTGAAGCTTTCTTT.